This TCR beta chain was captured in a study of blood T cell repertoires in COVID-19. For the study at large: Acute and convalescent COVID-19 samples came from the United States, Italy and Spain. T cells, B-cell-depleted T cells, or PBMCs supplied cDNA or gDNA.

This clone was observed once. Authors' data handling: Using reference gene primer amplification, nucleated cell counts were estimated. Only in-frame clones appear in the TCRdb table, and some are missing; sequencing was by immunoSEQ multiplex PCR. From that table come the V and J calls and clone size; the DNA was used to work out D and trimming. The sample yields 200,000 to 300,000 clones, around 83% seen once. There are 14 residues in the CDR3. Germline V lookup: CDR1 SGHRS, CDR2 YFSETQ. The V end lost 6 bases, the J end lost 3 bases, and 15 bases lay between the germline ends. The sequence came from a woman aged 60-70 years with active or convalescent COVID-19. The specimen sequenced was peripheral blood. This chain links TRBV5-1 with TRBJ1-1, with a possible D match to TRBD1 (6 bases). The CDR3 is CASTLGGAYTEAFF. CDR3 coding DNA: TGCGCCAGCACCCTGGGGGGGGCCTACACTGAAGCTTTCTTT.